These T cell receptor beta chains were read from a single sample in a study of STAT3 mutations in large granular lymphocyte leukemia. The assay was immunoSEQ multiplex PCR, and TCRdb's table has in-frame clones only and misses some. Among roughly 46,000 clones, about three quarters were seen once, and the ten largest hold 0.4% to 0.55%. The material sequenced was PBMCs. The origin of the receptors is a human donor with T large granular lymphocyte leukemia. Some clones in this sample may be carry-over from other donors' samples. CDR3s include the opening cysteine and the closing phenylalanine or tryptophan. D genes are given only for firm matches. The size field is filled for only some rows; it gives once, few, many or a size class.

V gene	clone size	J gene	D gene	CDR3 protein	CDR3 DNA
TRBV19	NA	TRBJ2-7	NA	CASSAKSGGEQYF	TGTGCCAGTAGTGCGAAGAGTGGGGGCGAGCAGTACTTC
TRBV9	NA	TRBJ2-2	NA	CASSVVAGPSTGELFF	TGTGCCAGCAGCGTAGTCGCGGGACCCTCCACCGGGGAGCTGTTTTTT
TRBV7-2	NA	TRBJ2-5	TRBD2	CASSSGLAGGQETQYF	TGTGCCAGCAGCTCAGGACTAGCGGGGGGACAAGAGACCCAGTACTTC
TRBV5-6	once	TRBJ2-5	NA	CASGRTDGETQYF	TGTGCCAGCGGTCGGACAGACGGGGAGACCCAGTACTTC
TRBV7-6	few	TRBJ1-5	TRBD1	CASSQSTGSGNQPQHF	TGTGCCAGCAGTCAATCGACAGGGTCGGGAAATCAGCCCCAGCATTTT
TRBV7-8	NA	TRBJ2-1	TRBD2	CASSLGLGLAGLSSYNEQFF	TGTGCCAGCAGCTTAGGCCTGGGACTAGCGGGATTGAGCTCCTACAATGAGCAGTTCTTC
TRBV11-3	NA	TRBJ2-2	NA	CASSHREGRNTGELFF	TGTGCCAGCAGCCATCGAGAGGGGCGGAACACCGGGGAGCTGTTTTTT
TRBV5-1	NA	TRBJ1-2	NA	CASSLEGPSNYGYTF	TGCGCCAGCAGCTTGGAGGGGCCCTCTAACTATGGCTACACCTTC
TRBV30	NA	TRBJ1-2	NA	CAWSVKRRGGYGYTF	TGTGCCTGGAGTGTAAAGCGCAGGGGCGGCTATGGCTACACCTTC
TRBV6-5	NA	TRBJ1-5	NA	CASSRTGSSQPQHF	TGTGCCAGCAGTCGCACAGGGTCGAGTCAGCCCCAGCATTTT
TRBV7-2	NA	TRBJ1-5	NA	CASSRDGNSNQPQHF	TGTGCCAGCAGTCGGGACGGAAATAGCAATCAGCCCCAGCATTTT
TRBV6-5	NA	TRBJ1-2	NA	CASSYSADSGSGGYTF	TGTGCCAGCAGTTACTCCGCCGACTCAGGTTCTGGGGGCTACACCTTC
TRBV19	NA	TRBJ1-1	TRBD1	CASRGQGNTEAFF	TGTGCCAGTAGGGGACAGGGGAACACTGAAGCTTTCTTT
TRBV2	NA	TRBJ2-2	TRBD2	CASSPGLAQIPNTGELFF	TGTGCCAGCAGCCCGGGACTAGCGCAAATACCGAACACCGGGGAGCTGTTTTTT
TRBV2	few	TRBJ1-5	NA	CASSEPNQPQHF	TGTGCCAGCAGTGAACCGAATCAGCCCCAGCATTTT
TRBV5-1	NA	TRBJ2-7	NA	CASSLGAGIEQYF	TGCGCCAGCAGCTTGGGGGCAGGGATCGAGCAGTACTTC
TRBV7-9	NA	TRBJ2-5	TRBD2	CASSPRLAGEETQYF	TGTGCCAGCAGCCCGCGACTAGCGGGGGAAGAGACCCAGTACTTC
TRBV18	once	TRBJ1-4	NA	CASSPTRRGGSGSEKLFF	TGTGCCAGCTCACCCACACGGCGGGGCGGCTCCGGTAGTGAAAAACTGTTTTTT
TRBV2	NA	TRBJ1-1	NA	CASRVFLSTEAFF	TGTGCCAGCAGAGTCTTTTTGTCCACTGAAGCTTTCTTT
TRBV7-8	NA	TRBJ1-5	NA	CASSFSGSNSNQPQHF	TGTGCCAGCAGCTTCTCAGGTTCTAATAGCAATCAGCCCCAGCATTTT
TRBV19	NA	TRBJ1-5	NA	CASSGARGPQHF	TGTGCCAGTAGTGGGGCGCGGGGGCCCCAGCATTTT
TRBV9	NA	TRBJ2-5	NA	CASSVDGDRETQYF	TGTGCCAGCAGCGTAGACGGGGATCGAGAGACCCAGTACTTC
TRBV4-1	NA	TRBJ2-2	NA	CASSHRTGELFF	TGCGCCAGCAGCCACCGGACCGGGGAGCTGTTTTTT
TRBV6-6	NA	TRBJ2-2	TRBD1	CASSWGQGTGELFF	TGTGCCAGCAGCTGGGGACAGGGAACCGGGGAGCTGTTTTTT
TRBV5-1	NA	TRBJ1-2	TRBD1	CASRIDREGGYTF	TGCGCCAGCAGGATTGACAGGGAAGGTGGCTACACCTTC